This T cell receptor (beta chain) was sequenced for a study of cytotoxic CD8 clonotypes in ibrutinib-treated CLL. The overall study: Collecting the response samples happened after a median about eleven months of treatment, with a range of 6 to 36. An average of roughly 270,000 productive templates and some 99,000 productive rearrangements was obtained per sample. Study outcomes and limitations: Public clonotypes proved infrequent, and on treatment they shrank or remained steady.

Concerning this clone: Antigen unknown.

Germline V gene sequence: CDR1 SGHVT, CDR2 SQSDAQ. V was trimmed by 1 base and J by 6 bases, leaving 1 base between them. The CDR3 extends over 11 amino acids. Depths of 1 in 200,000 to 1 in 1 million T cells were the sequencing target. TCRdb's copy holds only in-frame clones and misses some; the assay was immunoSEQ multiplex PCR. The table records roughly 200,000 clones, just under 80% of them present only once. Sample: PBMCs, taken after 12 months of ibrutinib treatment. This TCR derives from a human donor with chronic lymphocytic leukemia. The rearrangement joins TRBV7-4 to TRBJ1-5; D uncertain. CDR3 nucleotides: TGTGCCAGCAGCTTAGTTCAGCCCCAGCATTTT. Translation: CASSLVQPQHF.